The sequence of this T cell receptor (beta chain) was determined in a study of beta chain features in type 1 diabetes (dated by TCRdb to the late 2010s). Looking at the study overall: No differences in mean age, gender distribution, total cell number or subset yield were found between patients and healthy donors. A total of approximately 110,000,000 sorted cells were examined across all samples, and a strong correlation was observed between cell number per subset and RNA yield. In the study, TCRB repertoires of sorted circulating CD4+ T cell subsets from recently diagnosed type 1 diabetes patients were compared with those of matched healthy donors. Whereas all 30 or so donors provided naive and central memory subsets, regulatory and stem cell-like memory subsets were isolated from just 8 patients and roughly 8 healthy donors.

Here is what the overall study found, with its caveats: Naive, central memory and regulatory TCRB repertoires appeared to be more alike among patients than among healthy donors. Because the HLA sub-analyses included only small numbers of individuals, any influence of HLA type on TCRB rearrangement was left unresolved. Because cDNA was sequenced instead of genomic DNA, highly expressing activated cells could be over-represented, though the groups showed no difference in activation or CD3 levels. At VDJ recombination sites, patients with type 1 diabetes made fewer insertions and deleted more nucleotides, a pattern implying thymic rearrangement abnormalities. PCR might favor shorter templates, but patient and control samples were amplified and corrected together, so any skew would affect both groups equally. In all four CD4+ subsets, TCRB CDR3 length was moderately but significantly shorter in type 1 diabetes patients.

A single peripheral blood draw of around 0.11 L on average was collected from each donor into heparinised tubes. Naive, central memory, regulatory and stem cell-like memory CD4+ T cells were sorted on a BD FACSAria II using a panel including CD45RO, CCR7, CD25, CD127, CD95 and CD27. Purity was above 95% for every sorted population. PBMCs were separated immediately by Lymphoprep density gradient centrifugation and were stained directly, without being cultured. Samples were stained and sorted in pairs, with one healthy donor and one patient per experiment, so that batch effects were minimized. As concerns this clone: Which antigen it targets is not known. Base qualities are missing; no much larger clone stands one base away.

The entire isolated RNA was reverse transcribed using the High Capacity cDNA Reverse Transcription Kit, and thus expressed TCRB transcripts were sequenced. Deep immunoSEQ sequencing was performed on naive, central memory and regulatory T cell samples, with an average of roughly 3.6 million total reads per sample. Sorted cells were lysed in RLT buffer and RNA was extracted with DNase-treated RNeasy Micro or Mini kits, depending on cell number. To prevent cross-contamination, every cell subset was processed on its own, while patient and healthy donor samples were processed together. Using the immunoSEQ multiplex PCR, TCRB sequences were amplified from cDNA into 87-bp fragments spanning the CDR3 region. Sequencing of the amplicons was done on the Illumina HiSeq platform. The original methods were these. Synthetic template baselines were used to correct PCR bias computationally, reads within Hamming distance 2 were collapsed together, and singletons that could not be merged were discarded. Reads were aligned against IMGT to assign V, D and J genes, CDR3 length and insertions or deletions at six rearrangement sites. Clonotype counts were normalized to sorted cell number within each subset before computing true diversity and Gini coefficients with the tcR R package. The overlap coefficient, calculated on TCRB nucleotide sequences, was used to quantify repertoire sharing. Out-of-frame TCRB sequences from naive cells were analyzed to stand in for the pre-selection repertoire. TCRdb holds this immuneACCESS table with in-frame rearrangements only. Some clones are missing; in checked studies, unresolved V genes explain under half, and the rest has no known cause. V and J calls plus clone size are reproduced from that table; the DNA served to infer D and trimming. This sample comprises under 300,000 clones, 16% of them detected only once. Of the sample, roughly 0.08% falls within the top ten clones.

The CDR3, cysteine through phenylalanine, is 13 amino acids long. Only the CDR3 region is kept as DNA, spanning 39 bases read in frame from base 1. The junction carries 14 bases between V and J, which are trimmed by 7 bases and 4 bases respectively. For CDR1 and CDR2, the germline V gene (reference sequence) lists MNHEY and SMNVEV. The sequence is built from TRBV27 and TRBJ2-7, with the D gene not confidently named. The sequence derives from a young man with type 1 diabetes. The sequencing sample was made of naive CD4+ T cells from blood. This specimen's cell subset or site label, interpreted: true naive CD4+ T cells. The CDR3 region reads CASTSRKTYEQYF. The DNA sequence is TGTGCCAGCACTTCCCGAAAAACATACGAGCAGTACTTC.